What follows are 25 T cell receptor beta chains derived from one specimen sequenced in a study of CD8 T cells in ankylosing spondylitis. Study findings and constraints: Typical of ankylosing spondylitis blood, it appeared, was a TCR beta motif of seven to nine highly homologous variants.

For these receptors, no antigen is known. TCRdb reanalysed the 5' RACE reads using MiXCR and keeps one entry per CDR3 protein. The data contain approximately 400,000 distinct CDR3 sequences, about 25% of them singletons. Material for sequencing was blood, either unsorted or a sorted T cell fraction (not recorded which). Every receptor here comes from a male donor with ankylosing spondylitis.

V gene TRBV30 combines with J gene TRBJ1-1; D is unresolved. With 4 bases removed from V and 4 bases from J, the gap between germline ends came to 7 bases. The CDR3 runs 11 residues. The germline gives CDR1 GTSNPN, CDR2 SVGIG (reference sequence). CDR3 residues: CAWMGFTEAFF. CDR3 nucleotide sequence: TGTGCCTGGATGGGGTTCACTGAAGCTTTCTTT.

As regards this clonotype: One end of the junction fails to match germline, which may point to a read error. This rearrangement joins TRBV12-3 or TRBV12-4 to TRBJ2-6, with D maybe TRBD1 (6 bases). The CDR3 totals 16 residues. CDR3 region: CASSQGLSSGASVLTF. CDR3 nucleotides: TGTGCCAGCAGCCAGGGGTTATCGTCTGGGGCCAGCGTCCTGACTTTC.

The sample holds a few counts of this clonotype. This chain connects TRBV25-1 to TRBJ1-1; D is unclear. Germline V gives CDR1 MGHDK, CDR2 SYGVNS. V lost 2 bases to trimming and J lost 11 bases, with 12 bases between them. The CDR3 loop spans 12 amino acids. The CDR3 coding sequence is TGTGCCAGCAGTGAAGGAAGTCTCAAGGCTTTCTTT. Amino acids: CASSEGSLKAFF.

There are many counts of this clonotype. This chain uses TRBV12-3 or TRBV12-4 with TRBJ2-3; D remains ambiguous. V lost 8 bases, J lost 3 bases, and 15 bases lay in between. The CDR3 consists of 14 residues. The CDR3 sequence: CASGLEASTDTQYF. CDR3 DNA sequence: TGTGCCAGCGGCCTTGAGGCCTCAACAGATACGCAGTATTTT.

The chain uses TRBV21-1 and TRBJ2-7. TRBV21-1 is a pseudogene segment. The length of the CDR3 is 12 residues. CDR3: CASKNASYEQYV. CDR3 coding DNA: TGTGCCAGCAAAAACGCCTCCTACGAGCAGTACGTC.

This clonotype was detected many times. The CDR3 bases are TGTGCCAGCAGCGCCTTGACAGGGGTCCAAGAGACCCAGTACTTC. This sequence encodes CASSALTGVQETQYF. The chain links TRBV5-6 to TRBJ2-5, with 8 nucleotides matching TRBD1. V was clipped by 4 bases and J by 1 base; unmatched bases: 6. CDR1 is SGHDT and CDR2 is YYEEEE in the germline V gene. The CDR3 spans 15 residues.

The chain joins TRBV3-1 to TRBJ1-6, with 9 positions matching TRBD1. J gave up 10 bases and V 3 bases, and 4 bases lay outside the gene matches. CDR1 is LGHDT and CDR2 is YNNKEL in the germline V gene (reference sequence). This CDR3 has 14 residues. CDR3 amino acids: CASSQDRGWSPLHF. CDR3 DNA: TGTGCCAGCAGCCAGGACAGGGGTTGGTCACCCCTCCACTTT.

The rearrangement uses TRBV2 and TRBJ1-5, with D unclear. Germline CDR1 and CDR2: SNHLY and FYNNEI. V was cut by 3 bases and J by 0 bases, with 9 bases left in between. CDR3 size: 15 residues. This CDR3 is CASSELRSSNQPQHF. The CDR3 nucleotides are TGTGCCAGCAGTGAGTTAAGATCTAGCAATCAGCCCCAGCATTTT.

The chain uses TRBV7-9 and TRBJ2-1, with TRBD2 matching over 8 bases. Germline V gene lookup returns CDR1 SEHNR and CDR2 FQNEAQ (reference sequence). Trimming at V came to 1 base and at J to 6 bases, leaving 5 bases not matched to a gene. This CDR3 has 15 amino acids. CDR3 sequence reads: CASSLVYLAGNEQFF. In DNA, the CDR3 is TGTGCCAGCAGCTTAGTCTACCTAGCGGGCAATGAGCAGTTCTTC.

This clonotype came up many times. CDR3 amino acids: CASSLSMEGGTQYF. The CDR3 DNA follows: TGCGCCAGCAGCTTGTCTATGGAGGGAGGGACCCAGTACTTC. This chain connects TRBV5-1 to TRBJ2-5; TRBD2 is a possible D gene (6 bases). V shed 1 base and J shed 7 bases, with 14 bases lying between them. The CDR3 is made up of 14 amino acids. In germline, CDR1 is SGHRS, CDR2 YFSETQ. Combining the CDR3 with reference TRBV5-1 and TRBJ2-5 gives the whole variable domain KAGVTQTPRYLIKTRGQQVTLSCSPISGHRSVSWYQQTPGQGLQFLFEYFSETQRNKGNFPGRFSGRQFSNSRSEMNVSTLELGDSALYLCASSLSMEGGTQYFGPGTRLLVL.

This clonotype was counted only a few times. The CDR3 loop is CASSSGSRLKEFF. The CDR3 coding sequence is TGTGCCAGCAGCAGTGGGTCCAGGCTAAAGGAGTTCTTC. This rearrangement joins TRBV6-1 to TRBJ2-1; D ambiguous. CDR1 MNHNS and CDR2 SASEGT come from the germline V gene. CDR3 length equals 13 residues. The V end lost 6 bases, the J end lost 14 bases, and 20 bases lay between the germline ends.

This clonotype turned up a few times. The chain is built from TRBV5-5 and TRBJ2-5; 7 bases map to TRBD2. Germline V gives CDR1 SGHKS, CDR2 YYEKEE (reference sequence). The CDR3 runs 16 residues. The J segment lost 0 bases and the V segment lost 0 bases, leaving 5 bases of the junction unmatched. CDR3 coding DNA: TGTGCCAGCAGCTTGGTGCTAGCGGAATACCAAGAGACCCAGTACTTC. Translated: CASSLVLAEYQETQYF.

V gene TRBV20-1 combines with J gene TRBJ2-5; 8 bases agree with TRBD2. The CDR3 sequence is 14 residues long. V was pared by 3 bases and J by 3 bases, with 6 bases of the junction left unmatched. In germline, CDR1 is DFQATT, CDR2 SNEGSKA (reference sequence). In nucleotides, the CDR3 is TGCAGTGCTAGGGCGGAACTAGCGGAAGAGACCCAGTACTTC. It translates to CSARAELAEETQYF.

The chain uses TRBV7-8 and TRBJ2-5; 9 bases are a match to TRBD2. The CDR3 extends over 16 amino acids. Germline V gene lookup returns CDR1 SGHVS and CDR2 FQNEAQ. The V segment lost 4 bases and the J segment 6 bases; nucleotides outside the gene matches: 12. CDR3 sequence: CASSSPGTSLAKTQYF. CDR3 in DNA: TGTGCCAGCAGCTCACCCGGGACTAGCTTAGCCAAGACCCAGTACTTC.

The chain carries TRBV20-1 and TRBJ2-1, with D perhaps matching TRBD2 (6 bases). The CDR3 runs 11 residues. Germline V lookup: CDR1 DFQATT, CDR2 SNEGSKA (reference sequence). V lost 3 bases and J lost 10, with 10 bases in between. The CDR3 loop reads CSARSSGEQFF. The CDR3 nucleotides are TGCAGTGCTAGGAGTAGCGGCGAGCAGTTCTTC.

The chain employs TRBV5-1 and TRBJ2-2, with 9 nucleotides matching TRBD1. CDR1 and CDR2 (germline): SGHRS, YFSETQ. This CDR3 is 14 amino acids long. With 9 bases clipped from V and 4 bases from J, the junction kept 7 bases outside the gene matches. In DNA form, the CDR3 reads TGCGCCACCACGACAGGGGGGGTCACCGGGGAGCTGTTTTTT. It specifies CATTTGGVTGELFF. The full variable domain, rest sourced from reference TRBV5-1 and TRBJ2-2, is KAGVTQTPRYLIKTRGQQVTLSCSPISGHRSVSWYQQTPGQGLQFLFEYFSETQRNKGNFPGRFSGRQFSNSRSEMNVSTLELGDSALYLCATTTGGVTGELFFGEGSRLTVL.

The V gene is TRBV10-3, the J gene TRBJ2-2, with 8 bases that match TRBD1. The germline V gene has CDR1 ENHRY and CDR2 SYGVKD. CDR3 length equals 14 residues. After removal of 10 bases from V and 7 bases from J, the junction contained 11 bases not matched to a gene. CDR3 loop: CATTRQGRDGELFF. Here the CDR3 DNA reads TGTGCCACCACTAGACAGGGGCGGGACGGGGAGCTGTTTTTT.

CDR3 region: CASQWGGNTGELFF. In DNA form, the CDR3 reads TGCGCCAGCCAGTGGGGCGGGAACACCGGGGAGCTGTTTTTT. The chain has TRBV5-1 and TRBJ2-2; maybe TRBD1 (5 bases). Germline V gene lookup returns CDR1 SGHRS and CDR2 YFSETQ. The CDR3 consists of 14 residues. The ends were cut back, 7 bases at V and 1 base at J, with 11 bases in the middle.

The rearrangement joins TRBV24-1 to TRBJ2-1; D remains unclear. Germline CDR1 reads KGHDR; CDR2 reads SFDVKD. Trimming removed 4 bases at V and 0 bases at J, with 6 bases between. This CDR3 has 14 residues. CDR3: CATSDPGSYNEQFF. The CDR3 region has the DNA TGTGCCACCAGTGACCCCGGCTCCTACAATGAGCAGTTCTTC.

This clonotype was picked up a small number of times. The chain links TRBV12-3 or TRBV12-4 to TRBJ2-1; D possibly corresponds to TRBD2 (5 bases). Deletions cut 6 bases from V and 7 bases from J, with 13 bases between. The CDR3 is 13 amino acids. CDR3 residues: CASRGLALNEQFF. Written as DNA, the CDR3 is TGTGCCAGCAGAGGACTCGCCCTGAATGAGCAGTTCTTC.

The table lists this clonotype with a few counts. This chain joins TRBV25-1 and TRBJ1-1; D might be TRBD1 (6 bases). The V gene lost 8 bases and the J gene lost 6 bases, with 16 bases spanning the gap. Germline-derived CDR1 and CDR2 are MGHDK and SYGVNS. The CDR3 covers 13 residues. The CDR3 DNA reads as TGTGCCAGCTGCGAGGGGGGGAGGGCTGAAGCTTTCTTT. Protein: CASCEGGRAEAFF.

This clonotype was found a few times. The J gene is TRBJ1-4, the V gene TRBV2, with D perhaps matching TRBD1 (6 bases). Per germline, CDR1 SNHLY and CDR2 FYNNEI. The V end was cut by 5 bases, the J end by 6 bases, with 16 bases between. This CDR3 comprises 15 residues. DNA for the CDR3: TGTGCCAGCAGTTACAGGGTGTGGAAAGATGAAAAACTGTTTTTT. This codes for CASSYRVWKDEKLFF.

This clonotype has only a few counts. The genes are TRBV24-1 and TRBJ2-2; 8 bases match TRBD1. The germline V gene encodes CDR1 KGHDR and CDR2 SFDVKD. This CDR3 spans 17 amino acids. Germline trimming cut 3 bases from V and 4 bases from J; bases unmatched to any gene: 9. The CDR3 nucleotides read TGTGCCACCAGTGATCCAGGACAGGGTGGCGGCACCGGGGAGCTGTTTTTT. This codes for CATSDPGQGGGTGELFF.

The chain is built from TRBV11-2 and TRBJ2-3, with unresolved D. Germline V gene lookup returns CDR1 SGHAT and CDR2 FQNNGV. The CDR3 sequence is 14 residues long. V lost 1 base and J lost 2, with 7 bases in between. The DNA of the CDR3 is TGTGCCAGCAGCTTAGTCTCTACCACAGATACGCAGTATTTT. Translating it yields CASSLVSTTDTQYF.

The sample holds many counts of this clonotype. The chain couples TRBV29-1 to TRBJ2-3, with 12 bases matching TRBD2. The CDR3 covers 14 residues. V lost 6 bases, J lost 4 bases, and 5 bases stayed unmatched. The germline CDR1 and CDR2 sequences are SQVTM and ANQGSEA. The CDR3 loop is CSVRTSGKADTQYF. The CDR3, as DNA: TGCAGCGTGCGGACTAGCGGGAAGGCAGATACGCAGTATTTT.